These 29 T cell receptor beta chains came from one sample sequenced in a study of cytomegalovirus exposure and HLA in healthy donors (dated 2017 in TCRdb). Library preparation used the immunoSEQ multiplex PCR assay. A mixture of 60 forward primers for TCR Vbeta segments and 13 reverse primers for TCR Jbeta segments was used in the multiplex PCR. TCRdb provides this immuneACCESS table in a form limited to in-frame rearrangements. Some clones are lacking; in checked studies, under half of them reflect an unresolved V gene, and why the rest are absent is not known. This sample lists 130,000 to 150,000 clones; roughly 73% were detected once. Of the sample, over 1% falls within the top ten clones. The sample taken for sequencing was PBMCs. Source of these receptors: a woman aged 40-49 years in good health and CMV-seronegative.

The chain joins TRBV7-9 to TRBJ2-5; D may be TRBD1 (6 bases). Trimming stripped 1 base from V and 2 bases from J, with 11 bases between. Germline-derived CDR1 and CDR2 are SEHNR and FQNEAQ (reference sequence). There are 15 residues in the CDR3. CDR3 nucleotide sequence: TGTGCCAGCAGCTTAGGGGACAAATATCAAGAGACCCAGTACTTC. Protein sequence: CASSLGDKYQETQYF.

V is TRBV4-1 and J is TRBJ1-1, with unresolved D. V shed 3 bases and J shed 4 bases, with 12 bases lying between them. The length of the CDR3 is 14 residues. Germline values: CDR1 MGHRA, CDR2 YSYEKL. The CDR3 coding sequence is TGCGCCAGCAGCCATGTTCCAGGAGGCACTGAAGCTTTCTTT. Amino acid sequence: CASSHVPGGTEAFF.

The rearrangement uses TRBV5-6 and TRBJ1-2, with TRBD1 identical over 7 bases. The V segment lost 2 bases and the J segment 4 bases; nucleotides outside the gene matches: 5. Germline CDR1 and CDR2: SGHDT and YYEEEE. The CDR3 loop spans 14 amino acids. Here the CDR3 reads CASSLRQGAYGYTF. In DNA, the CDR3 is TGTGCCAGCAGCTTACGACAGGGAGCCTATGGCTACACCTTC.

This chain uses TRBV7-9 with TRBJ2-3, with TRBD1 matching over 9 bases. From germline, CDR1 is SEHNR and CDR2 FQNEAQ (reference sequence). V shed 5 bases and J 7 bases; nucleotides not matched to a gene: 10. The CDR3 consists of 15 residues. For the CDR3, the DNA is TGTGCCAGCAGCACTTTCCGGGACAGGGTTAATACGCAGTATTTT. Protein product: CASSTFRDRVNTQYF.

The rearrangement links TRBV2 to TRBJ1-3; no clear D gene. Germline V gene lookup returns CDR1 SNHLY and CDR2 FYNNEI. This CDR3 spans 15 amino acids. V lost 6 bases and J lost 1, with 13 bases in between. CDR3 amino acids: CASSPRGRSGNTIYF. CDR3 in DNA: TGTGCCAGCAGCCCCCGAGGGAGGTCTGGAAACACCATATATTTT.

J is TRBJ2-1 and V is TRBV7-8, with TRBD1 identical over 9 bases. Per germline, CDR1 SGHVS and CDR2 FQNEAQ. This CDR3 contains 14 residues. The J segment lost 7 bases and the V segment lost 2 bases, leaving 3 bases of the junction unmatched. The CDR3 DNA reads as TGTGCCAGCAGCTTAAACAGGGGGCTGAATGAGCAGTTCTTC. As protein: CASSLNRGLNEQFF.

This rearrangement joins TRBV7-9 to TRBJ2-1; unclear D gene. Trimming left V 4 bases short and J 12 bases short, with 13 bases between. The CDR3 runs 12 residues. Germline CDR1 SEHNR, CDR2 FQNEAQ (reference sequence). In nucleotides, the CDR3 is TGTGCCAGCAGCTCCAGACGCGCAGGGCAGTTCTTC. This gives the protein CASSSRRAGQFF.

This clone has only a few counts. V is TRBV2 and J is TRBJ2-2, with 7 bases aligning to TRBD2. The germline gives CDR1 SNHLY, CDR2 FYNNEI. V shed 4 bases, J shed 6 bases, and the junction held 8 bases outside the gene matches. The CDR3 contains 15 residues. CDR3 sequence: CASSAPGSGSGELFF. CDR3 DNA sequence: TGTGCCAGCAGTGCCCCAGGTAGCGGGTCCGGGGAGCTGTTTTTT.

V is TRBV9 and J is TRBJ2-1; possible D gene TRBD2, 5 bases. Germline CDR1 SGDLS, CDR2 YYNGEE. V was shortened by 3 bases and J by 12 bases, with 13 bases between the two germline ends. The CDR3 sequence is 12 residues long. In nucleotides, the CDR3 is TGTGCCAGCAGCGCTATGAACGAGGGGCAGTTCTTC. It codes for CASSAMNEGQFF.

V gene TRBV5-5 combines with J gene TRBJ1-5; 9 bases match TRBD1. The CDR3 contains 14 residues. The V gene end was trimmed by 3 bases and the J gene end by 4 bases; junction bases not matched to a gene: 2. Germline lookup yields CDR1 SGHKS and CDR2 YYEKEE (reference sequence). The CDR3 sequence: CASSWGTGNQPQHF. The DNA for the CDR3 is TGTGCCAGCAGCTGGGGGACAGGGAATCAGCCCCAGCATTTT.

The rearrangement uses TRBV5-4 and TRBJ2-1, with 7 bases lining up with TRBD2. V lost 2 bases to trimming and J lost 3 bases; unmatched junction nucleotides: 2. The V gene's germline CDR1 is SGHNT and CDR2 YYREEE (reference sequence). The CDR3 length is 14 residues. CDR3 region: CASSLAGLYNEQFF. CDR3 bases: TGTGCCAGCAGCTTAGCGGGGCTCTACAATGAGCAGTTCTTC.

The rearrangement uses TRBV27 and TRBJ2-1, with 7 bases lining up with TRBD1. CDR1 and CDR2 from the germline V gene are MNHEY and SMNVEV (reference sequence). The CDR3 runs 15 residues. Losses at the gene ends were 5 bases for V and 5 bases for J; bases not matched to a gene: 9. The CDR3 is CASSPLGQLNNEQFF. CDR3 bases: TGTGCCAGCAGTCCCCTGGGACAGTTGAACAATGAGCAGTTCTTC.

This clone has only one observation. J is TRBJ2-7 and V is TRBV11-1; a weak D match, TRBD2 (6 bases). This CDR3 has 15 amino acids. Germline CDR1 SGHAT, CDR2 FQDESV (reference sequence). V was cut by 2 bases and J by 1 base, with 12 bases left in between. The CDR3: CASSLLADKSYEQYF. The CDR3 DNA follows: TGTGCCAGCAGCTTATTAGCGGACAAGTCCTACGAGCAGTACTTC.

The rearrangement joins TRBV2 to TRBJ2-7, with 8 bases that match TRBD1. J lost 1 base, V lost 2 bases, and 1 base had no gene match. The germline V gene has CDR1 SNHLY and CDR2 FYNNEI. The length of the CDR3 is 14 residues. The CDR3 sequence: CASSEQGASYEQYF. In DNA, the CDR3 is TGTGCCAGCAGTGAACAGGGGGCTTCCTACGAGCAGTACTTC.

This clone came up once. This chain connects TRBV29-1 to TRBJ2-1; a weak D match, TRBD2 (6 bases). CDR1 is SQVTM and CDR2 is ANQGSEA in the germline V gene. V shed 6 bases and J shed 6 bases, with 21 bases lying between them. The CDR3 totals 15 residues. The DNA of the CDR3 is TGCAGCGTCGCCAGAAACAGGAGGGTGAGCAATGAGCAGTTCTTC. As protein: CSVARNRRVSNEQFF.

The chain recombines TRBV7-2 with TRBJ1-2; D uncertain. Germline values: CDR1 SGHTA, CDR2 FQGNSA. With 1 base removed from V and 4 bases from J, the gap between germline ends came to 10 bases. CDR3 length equals 14 residues. The CDR3 DNA reads as TGTGCCAGCAGCTTAGTCGGTCAACTCTATGGCTACACCTTC. It translates to CASSLVGQLYGYTF.

This clone was seen just once. The same CDR3 also results from other DNA sequences found in this sample. CDR3 in amino acids: CASSSGTGGTNEKLFF. CDR3 DNA sequence: TGCGCCAGCAGCTCCGGGACAGGTGGAACTAATGAAAAACTGTTTTTT. The chain joins TRBV5-1 to TRBJ1-4, with 8 bases aligning to TRBD1. Looked up from germline, CDR1 is SGHRS and CDR2 is YFSETQ. There are 16 residues in the CDR3. V lost 3 bases to trimming and J lost 1 base; unmatched junction nucleotides: 5.

This sequence joins TRBV19 and TRBJ1-1, with D possibly being TRBD1 (5 bases). Trimming left V 3 bases short and J 5 bases short, with 10 bases between. The CDR3 runs 13 residues. Germline lookup yields CDR1 LNHDA and CDR2 SQIVND (reference sequence). This CDR3 is CASSIQGWTEAFF. DNA of the CDR3: TGTGCCAGTAGTATCCAGGGTTGGACTGAAGCTTTCTTT.

The chain combines TRBV7-9 with TRBJ1-4; 8 bases line up with TRBD1. Germline CDR1 SEHNR, CDR2 FQNEAQ (reference sequence). After removal of 6 bases from V and 1 base from J, the junction contained 7 bases not matched to a gene. This CDR3 is 16 amino acids long. The CDR3 region has the DNA TGTGCCAGCAGATCCCCACAGGGGGGAACTAATGAAAAACTGTTTTTT. Translated, it gives CASRSPQGGTNEKLFF.

The V call is TRBV2, the J call TRBJ2-1, with 9 bases lining up with TRBD2. In germline, CDR1 is SNHLY, CDR2 FYNNEI. J lost 3 bases, V lost 2 bases, and 2 bases had no gene match. The CDR3 is 15 amino acids. This chain's CDR3 is CASSELAGLYNEQFF. The CDR3 region has the DNA TGTGCCAGCAGTGAACTAGCGGGGCTCTACAATGAGCAGTTCTTC.

The chain has TRBV6-6 and TRBJ1-1, with D maybe TRBD1 (6 bases). V dropped 2 bases and J dropped 4 bases, with 8 bases sitting between them. Germline lookup yields CDR1 MNHNY and CDR2 SVGAGI (reference sequence). The CDR3 runs to 13 residues. The CDR3 DNA sequence: TGTGCCAGCAGTTACCAGGGGACCACTGAAGCTTTCTTT. This encodes CASSYQGTTEAFF.

Details on this clone: Its ends do not fully match the called genes, so a read error is possible. The chain combines TRBV7-9 with TRBJ2-1; the match to TRBD2 covers 14 bases. Germline V gene data show CDR1 as SEHNR and CDR2 as FQNEAQ (reference sequence). This CDR3 is built from 17 residues. The CDR3, as DNA: TGTTCCAGCAGCGCAGGACTAGCGGGGGGCATATACAATGAGCAGTTCTTC. It is translated as CSSSAGLAGGIYNEQFF.

The chain carries TRBV13 and TRBJ2-5, with 11 bases fitting TRBD2. V lost 4 bases and J lost 4; bases outside the gene matches: 8. Germline CDR1 is PRHDT and CDR2 is FYEKMQ (reference sequence). This CDR3 has 16 amino acids. The CDR3 protein is CASSSEGLAGGETQYF. CDR3 DNA: TGTGCCAGCAGCTCAGAGGGCCTAGCGGGAGGAGAGACCCAGTACTTC.

The chain combines TRBV6-1 with TRBJ1-5; TRBD1 might be the D (5 bases). V lost 5 bases to trimming and J lost 9 bases, with 14 bases between them. There are 13 residues in the CDR3. Germline CDR1 reads MNHNS; CDR2 reads SASEGT. CDR3 sequence: CASSPQSGGPQHF. The CDR3, as DNA: TGTGCCAGCAGTCCCCAGAGCGGGGGGCCCCAGCATTTT.

The chain recombines TRBV2 with TRBJ1-2; the D is unclear. The CDR3 is made up of 14 amino acids. Trimming took 3 bases from V and 8 from J, leaving 16 bases between them. CDR1 is SNHLY, CDR2 FYNNEI, per germline. In nucleotides, the CDR3 is TGTGCCAGCAGTGAGGTTCCCTTAACCCGGGGCTACACCTTC. Its translation is CASSEVPLTRGYTF.

The rearrangement links TRBV11-3 to TRBJ2-2; TRBD1 matches at 11 bases. The length of the CDR3 is 16 residues. The ends lost 1 base at V and 3 bases at J; junction bases unmatched: 1. Germline lookup yields CDR1 SGHNT and CDR2 YENEEA. In nucleotides, the CDR3 is TGTGCCAGCAGCTTAGGGACAGGGGGCGACACCGGGGAGCTGTTTTTT. As protein: CASSLGTGGDTGELFF.

The chain links TRBV15 to TRBJ1-2; no reliable D call. The CDR3 sequence is 15 residues long. Trimming pared 1 base from V and 0 bases from J, leaving 9 bases between. CDR1 is LNHNV and CDR2 is YYDKDF in the germline V gene (reference sequence). The CDR3 sequence: CATSRAPTPNYGYTF. For the CDR3, the DNA is TGTGCCACCAGCAGAGCCCCGACTCCTAACTATGGCTACACCTTC.

This chain connects TRBV5-6 to TRBJ1-1; 7 bases agree with TRBD1. Germline CDR1 SGHDT, CDR2 YYEEEE. This CDR3 has 18 residues. V lost 4 bases to trimming and J lost 1 base; unmatched junction nucleotides: 16. CDR3 in amino acids: CASSTTPGTATSNTEAFF. The CDR3 nucleotides are TGTGCCAGCAGCACAACACCCGGGACAGCGACTTCGAACACTGAAGCTTTCTTT.

The sample holds a few counts of this clone. The V and J genes are TRBV27 and TRBJ1-2, with D hard to call. V was pared by 6 bases and J by 2 bases, with 7 bases between. The CDR3 sequence is 12 residues long. Germline lookup yields CDR1 MNHEY and CDR2 SMNVEV (reference sequence). CDR3 bases: TGTGCCAGCAGGTCGCGGAACTATGGCTACACCTTC. This sequence encodes CASRSRNYGYTF.